Presented here are 11 T cell receptor beta chains from one specimen sequenced in a study of T cell responses to AZD1222 COVID-19 vaccine. This table comes from immunoSEQ multiplex PCR, and its TCRdb copy is limited to in-frame clones, with some not included. Of some 140,000 clones in the sample, roughly 90% are singletons; the top ten hold around 3%. The sequenced sample was peripheral blood, obtained on day 0 of AZD1222 vaccination. The receptors derive from an adult in good health.

V gene TRBV20-1 combines with J gene TRBJ2-3; 9 bases are shared with TRBD2. With V trimmed by 3 bases and J by 1 base, 5 bases remained unmatched. The CDR3 has 15 residues. Germline V CDR1 and CDR2: DFQATT, SNEGSKA (reference sequence). The DNA of the CDR3 is TGCAGTGCTAGTTTGGGCGGGGGGGGCACAGATACGCAGTATTTT. Protein sequence: CSASLGGGGTDTQYF.

The chain couples TRBV27 to TRBJ2-3; 7 positions agree with TRBD1. The CDR3 totals 15 residues. The trim removed 2 bases at V and 4 bases at J, leaving 6 bases unmatched. Germline CDR1 and CDR2: MNHEY and SMNVEV (reference sequence). CDR3 in DNA: TGTGCCAGCAGTTTACGTTTCCAGGGGGCAGATACGCAGTATTTT. Encoded protein: CASSLRFQGADTQYF.

The chain is built from TRBV6-5 and TRBJ2-3, with D unresolved. Trimming pared 7 bases from V and 4 bases from J, leaving 9 bases between. Looked up from germline, CDR1 is MNHEY and CDR2 is SVGAGI. The CDR3 covers 12 residues. CDR3 nucleotide sequence: TGTGCCAGCATCGACCTCCCAGATACGCAGTATTTT. This sequence encodes CASIDLPDTQYF.

The gene calls are TRBV24-1 and TRBJ2-7, with 8 bases aligning to TRBD1. This CDR3 has 13 residues. The V segment lost 8 bases and the J segment 5 bases; nucleotides outside the gene matches: 7. The germline V gene encodes CDR1 KGHDR and CDR2 SFDVKD. The CDR3 nucleotides read TGTGCCACCAAGGACAGGGAACGCGACGAGCAGTACTTC. Protein product: CATKDRERDEQYF.

This rearrangement joins TRBV11-2 to TRBJ1-2; D uncertain. The CDR3 loop spans 12 amino acids. In germline, CDR1 is SGHAT, CDR2 FQNNGV. V was clipped by 9 bases and J by 6 bases, with 14 bases between them. CDR3 sequence (DNA): TGTGCCAGTCTGGGGTCTAGTCATGGCTACACCTTC. It yields the protein CASLGSSHGYTF.

This clone has a single count. V usage is TRBV6-5 and J usage is TRBJ1-3, with D unclear. CDR3 length: 15 amino acids. V lost 7 bases, J lost 0 bases, and 13 bases lay in between. CDR1 MNHEY and CDR2 SVGAGI come from the germline V gene. DNA for the CDR3: TGTGCCAGCACCCCTCCGAGAGGCTCTGGAAACACCATATATTTT. It translates to CASTPPRGSGNTIYF.

V usage is TRBV7-3 and J usage is TRBJ2-7; D not certain. The V end was cut by 5 bases, the J end by 0 bases, with 11 bases between. This CDR3 spans 14 amino acids. In germline, CDR1 is SGHTA, CDR2 FQGTGA. CDR3 protein: CASSPASYSYEQYF. CDR3 DNA sequence: TGTGCCAGCAGCCCCGCTAGTTACTCCTACGAGCAGTACTTC.

The chain is built from TRBV19 and TRBJ2-7, with D tentatively TRBD1 (6 bases). Germline-derived CDR1 and CDR2 are LNHDA and SQIVND (reference sequence). The V gene lost 6 bases and the J gene lost 0 bases, with 12 bases spanning the gap. The CDR3 is made up of 14 amino acids. The CDR3 region is CASSTGHTSYEQYF. CDR3 in DNA: TGTGCCAGTAGCACGGGACATACCTCCTACGAGCAGTACTTC.

This clone was counted a few times. The V and J genes are TRBV3-1 (or the pseudogene TRBV3-2) and TRBJ2-1; TRBD2 matches at 11 bases. The CDR3 runs to 14 residues. Looked up from germline, CDR1 is LGHDT and CDR2 is YNNKEL (reference sequence). The J segment lost 6 bases and the V segment lost 4 bases, leaving 2 bases of the junction unmatched. The CDR3 sequence is CASSLAGGLNEQFF. The CDR3 DNA follows: TGTGCCAGCAGCCTAGCGGGGGGGCTCAATGAGCAGTTCTTC.

This clone has just one count. The V and J genes are TRBV28 and TRBJ1-5, with D possibly TRBD1 on 5 matching bases. Germline V lookup: CDR1 MDHEN, CDR2 SYDVKM. This CDR3 has 11 amino acids. The V gene lost 6 bases and the J gene lost 9 bases, with 9 bases spanning the gap. CDR3: CASSLRGPQHF. The CDR3, as DNA: TGTGCCAGCAGCCTGAGGGGGCCCCAGCATTTT. Full variable domain (missing parts from reference TRBV28 and TRBJ1-5): DVKVTQSSRYLVKRTGEKVFLECVQDMDHENMFWYRQDPGLGLRLIYFSYDVKMKEKGDIPEGYSVSREKKERFSLILESASTNQTSMYLCASSLRGPQHFGDGTRLSIL.

This clone was counted once. The chain links TRBV7-2 to TRBJ1-2, with unresolved D. The ends were cut back, 1 base at V and 4 bases at J, with 13 bases in the middle. Germline V lookup: CDR1 SGHTA, CDR2 FQGNSA. CDR3 length equals 15 residues. For the CDR3, the DNA is TGTGCCAGCAGCTTAGAAGGTGTGGGTGCCTATGGCTACACCTTC. Protein sequence: CASSLEGVGAYGYTF.